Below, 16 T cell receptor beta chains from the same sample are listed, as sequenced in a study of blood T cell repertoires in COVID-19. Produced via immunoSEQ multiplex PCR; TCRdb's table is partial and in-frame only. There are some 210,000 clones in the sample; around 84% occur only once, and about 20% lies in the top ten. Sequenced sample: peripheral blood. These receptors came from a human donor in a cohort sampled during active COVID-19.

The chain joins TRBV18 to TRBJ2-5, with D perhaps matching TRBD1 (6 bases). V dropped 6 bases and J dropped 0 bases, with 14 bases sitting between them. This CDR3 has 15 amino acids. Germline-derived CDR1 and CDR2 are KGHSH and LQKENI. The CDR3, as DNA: TGTGCCAGCTCGTACAGGGCGGAGTACCAAGAGACCCAGTACTTC. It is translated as CASSYRAEYQETQYF. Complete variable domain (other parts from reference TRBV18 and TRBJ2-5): NAGVMQNPRHLVRRRGQEARLRCSPMKGHSHVYWYRQLPEEGLKFMVYLQKENIIDESGMPKERFSAEFPKEGPSILRIQQVVRGDSAAYFCASSYRAEYQETQYFGPGTRLLVL.

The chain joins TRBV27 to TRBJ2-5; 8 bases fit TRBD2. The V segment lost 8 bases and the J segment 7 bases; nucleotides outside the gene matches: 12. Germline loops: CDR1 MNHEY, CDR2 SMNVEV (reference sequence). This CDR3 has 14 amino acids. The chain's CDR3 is CASCAVAGGGTQYF. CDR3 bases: TGTGCCAGCTGCGCTGTGGCGGGAGGTGGGACCCAGTACTTC.

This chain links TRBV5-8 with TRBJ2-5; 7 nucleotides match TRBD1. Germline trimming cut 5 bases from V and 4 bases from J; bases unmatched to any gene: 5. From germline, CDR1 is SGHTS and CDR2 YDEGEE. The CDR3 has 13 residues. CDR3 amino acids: CASRNRGRETQYF. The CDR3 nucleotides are TGTGCCAGCAGGAACAGGGGAAGAGAGACCCAGTACTTC.

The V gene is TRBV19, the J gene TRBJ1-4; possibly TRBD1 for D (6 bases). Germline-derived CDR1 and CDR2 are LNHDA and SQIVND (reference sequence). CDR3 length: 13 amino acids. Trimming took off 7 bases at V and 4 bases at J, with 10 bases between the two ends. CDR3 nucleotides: TGTGCCAGTACAGGGGCACTTAATGAAAAACTGTTTTTT. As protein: CASTGALNEKLFF.

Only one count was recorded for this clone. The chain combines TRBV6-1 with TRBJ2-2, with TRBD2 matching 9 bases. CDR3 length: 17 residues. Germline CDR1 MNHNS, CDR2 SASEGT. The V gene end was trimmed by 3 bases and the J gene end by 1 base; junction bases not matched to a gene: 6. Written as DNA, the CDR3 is TGTGCCAGCAGTGATCCAACTAGCGGGTTGAACACCGGGGAGCTGTTTTTT. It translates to CASSDPTSGLNTGELFF.

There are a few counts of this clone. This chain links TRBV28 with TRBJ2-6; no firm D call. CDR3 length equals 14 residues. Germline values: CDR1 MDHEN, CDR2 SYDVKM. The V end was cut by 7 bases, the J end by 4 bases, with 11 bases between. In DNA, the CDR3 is TGTGCCAGCATGCGGCCTCTGGGGGCCAACGTCCTGACTTTC. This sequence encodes CASMRPLGANVLTF.

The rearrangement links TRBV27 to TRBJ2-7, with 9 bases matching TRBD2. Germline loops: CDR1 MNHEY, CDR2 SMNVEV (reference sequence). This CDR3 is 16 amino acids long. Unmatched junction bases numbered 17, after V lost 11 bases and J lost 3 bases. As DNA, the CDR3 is TGTGCCTCAAGTTCCGCGGGGGGGAACCAACACTACGAGCAGTACTTC. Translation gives CASSSAGGNQHYEQYF.

For the CDR3, the DNA is TGTGCCAGCAGCTTAGAGGCACAGGGGAGGGAGACCCAGTACTTC. Protein: CASSLEAQGRETQYF. The chain links TRBV11-2 to TRBJ2-5, with a weak D call TRBD1 (7 bases). Germline V lookup: CDR1 SGHAT, CDR2 FQNNGV. CDR3 length: 15 residues. Trimming removed 0 bases at V and 5 bases at J, with 13 bases between. The whole variable domain, remainder taken from reference TRBV11-2 and TRBJ2-5, is EAGVAQSPRYKIIEKRQSVAFWCNPISGHATLYWYQQILGQGPKLLIQFQNNGVVDDSQLPKDRFSAERLKGVDSTLKIQPAKLEDSAVYLCASSLEAQGRETQYFGPGTRLLVL.

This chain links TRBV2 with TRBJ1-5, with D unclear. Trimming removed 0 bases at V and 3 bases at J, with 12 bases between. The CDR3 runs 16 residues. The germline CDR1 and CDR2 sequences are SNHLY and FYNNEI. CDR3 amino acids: CASSEASTRPNQPQHF. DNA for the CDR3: TGTGCCAGCAGTGAAGCTTCGACACGGCCCAATCAGCCCCAGCATTTT.

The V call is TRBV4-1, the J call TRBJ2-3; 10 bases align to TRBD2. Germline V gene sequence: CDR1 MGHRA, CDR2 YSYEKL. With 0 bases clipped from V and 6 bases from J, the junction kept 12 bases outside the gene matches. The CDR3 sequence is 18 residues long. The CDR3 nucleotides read TGCGCCAGCAGCCAAGATCTCGGTAGCGGGAGGCTGGGCGATACGCAGTATTTT. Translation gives CASSQDLGSGRLGDTQYF.

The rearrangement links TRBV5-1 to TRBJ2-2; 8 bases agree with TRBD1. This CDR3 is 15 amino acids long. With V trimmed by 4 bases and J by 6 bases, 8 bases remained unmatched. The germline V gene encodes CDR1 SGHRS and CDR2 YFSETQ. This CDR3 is CASSPDRGWAGELFF. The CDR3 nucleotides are TGCGCCAGCAGCCCCGACAGGGGATGGGCCGGGGAGCTGTTTTTT. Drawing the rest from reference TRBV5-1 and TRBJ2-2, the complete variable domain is KAGVTQTPRYLIKTRGQQVTLSCSPISGHRSVSWYQQTPGQGLQFLFEYFSETQRNKGNFPGRFSGRQFSNSRSEMNVSTLELGDSALYLCASSPDRGWAGELFFGEGSRLTVL.

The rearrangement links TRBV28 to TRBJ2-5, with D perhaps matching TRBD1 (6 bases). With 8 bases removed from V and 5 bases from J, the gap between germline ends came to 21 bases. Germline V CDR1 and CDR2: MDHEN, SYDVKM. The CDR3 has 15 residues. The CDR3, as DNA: TGTGCCAGCGAAAGACCCTTCACAGGGAAGGAGACCCAGTACTTC. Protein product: CASERPFTGKETQYF.

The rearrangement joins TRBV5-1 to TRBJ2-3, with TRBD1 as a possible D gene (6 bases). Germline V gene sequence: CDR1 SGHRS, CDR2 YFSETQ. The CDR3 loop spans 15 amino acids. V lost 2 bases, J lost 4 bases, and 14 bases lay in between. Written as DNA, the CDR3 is TGCGCCAGCAGCTTAGTCTCAGGGGCTGCAGATACGCAGTATTTT. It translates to CASSLVSGAADTQYF.

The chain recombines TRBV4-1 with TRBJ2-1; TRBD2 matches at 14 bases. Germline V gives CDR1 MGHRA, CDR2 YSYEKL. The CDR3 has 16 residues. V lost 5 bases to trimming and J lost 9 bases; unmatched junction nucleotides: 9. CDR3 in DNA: TGCGCCAGCAGCTACCGACTAGCGGGAGGGCCCGGTGAGCAGTTCTTC. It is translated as CASSYRLAGGPGEQFF.

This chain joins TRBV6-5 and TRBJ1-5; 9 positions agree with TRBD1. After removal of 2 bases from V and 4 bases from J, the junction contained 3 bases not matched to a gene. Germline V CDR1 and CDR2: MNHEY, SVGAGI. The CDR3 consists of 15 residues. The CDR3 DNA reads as TGTGCCAGCAGTTACGGGGACAGGGAGAATCAGCCCCAGCATTTT. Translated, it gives CASSYGDRENQPQHF.

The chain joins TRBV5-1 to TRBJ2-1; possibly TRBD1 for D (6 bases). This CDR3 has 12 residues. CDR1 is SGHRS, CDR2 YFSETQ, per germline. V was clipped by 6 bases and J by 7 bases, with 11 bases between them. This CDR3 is CASNDQGNEQFF. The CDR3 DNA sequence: TGCGCCAGCAACGACCAGGGGAATGAGCAGTTCTTC. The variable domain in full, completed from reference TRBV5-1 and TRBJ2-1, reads KAGVTQTPRYLIKTRGQQVTLSCSPISGHRSVSWYQQTPGQGLQFLFEYFSETQRNKGNFPGRFSGRQFSNSRSEMNVSTLELGDSALYLCASNDQGNEQFFGPGTRLTVL.